The 23 T cell receptor beta chains given below trace back to one sample, sequenced in a study of T cell changes during pregnancy in multiple sclerosis. The table came from immunoSEQ multiplex PCR; TCRdb's copy has only in-frame clones and leaves some out. The table has roughly 70,000 clones, less than 95% seen once. The specimen comprised peripheral blood, sampled in the third trimester of pregnancy. These TCRs come from a female donor with multiple sclerosis, enrolled in a pregnancy study.

This clone was seen more than once but under ten times. The rearrangement links TRBV7-2 to TRBJ1-1, with TRBD1 identical over 7 bases. The CDR3 is made up of 13 amino acids. Germline CDR1 is SGHTA and CDR2 is FQGNSA. V shed 5 bases and J 4 bases; nucleotides not matched to a gene: 4. DNA for the CDR3: TGTGCCAGCAGCCCGGGACAGCTCACTGAAGCTTTCTTT. This codes for CASSPGQLTEAFF. Complete variable domain (other parts from reference TRBV7-2 and TRBJ1-1): GAGVSQSPSNKVTEKGKDVELRCDPISGHTALYWYRQSLGQGLEFLIYFQGNSAPDKSGLPSDRFSAERTGGSVSTLTIQRTQQEDSAVYLCASSPGQLTEAFFGQGTRLTVV.

CDR3 sequence (DNA): TGTGCCAGCAGCTTTGGCGAAGCGGGGGGGCAATATACGCAGTATTTT. Protein product: CASSFGEAGGQYTQYF. The chain employs TRBV5-4 and TRBJ2-3, with 10 bases aligning to TRBD2. This CDR3 contains 16 residues. From germline, CDR1 is SGHNT and CDR2 YYREEE (reference sequence). V shed 2 bases and J 7 bases; nucleotides not matched to a gene: 10.

This chain links TRBV5-6 with TRBJ1-5; no clear D. The CDR3 covers 14 residues. Germline V gives CDR1 SGHDT, CDR2 YYEEEE. The V end lost 1 base, the J end lost 2 bases, and 7 bases lay between the germline ends. This CDR3 is CASSLSYGNQPQHF. The CDR3 DNA is TGTGCCAGCAGCTTGTCTTATGGCAATCAGCCCCAGCATTTT.

V is TRBV7-9 and J is TRBJ2-7; 9 nucleotides line up with TRBD1. The CDR3 consists of 14 residues. With V trimmed by 3 bases and J by 2 bases, 2 bases remained unmatched. Germline CDR1 and CDR2: SEHNR and FQNEAQ (reference sequence). CDR3 coding DNA: TGTGCCAGCAGCTTGGGACAGGGTACCTACGAGCAGTACTTC. It yields the protein CASSLGQGTYEQYF.

This clone was counted once. The chain employs TRBV2 and TRBJ1-5; a possible D gene is TRBD1 (5 bases). V lost 2 bases and J 1 base, leaving 9 bases between the germline ends. Germline V gene data show CDR1 as SNHLY and CDR2 as FYNNEI. The CDR3 sequence is 15 residues long. The CDR3 spells CASSESGQSNQPQHF. In nucleotides, the CDR3 is TGTGCCAGCAGTGAATCAGGGCAAAGCAATCAGCCCCAGCATTTT.

V gene TRBV18 combines with J gene TRBJ1-2; 8 bases agree with TRBD1. CDR1 and CDR2 from the germline V gene are KGHSH and LQKENI. The CDR3 spans 12 residues. Trimming at V came to 5 bases and at J to 7 bases, leaving 3 bases not matched to a gene. The CDR3 bases are TGTGCCAGCTCATACCAGGGGGCTGGCTACACCTTC. This sequence encodes CASSYQGAGYTF.

The genes are TRBV7-9 and TRBJ1-1; maybe TRBD1 (5 bases). In germline, CDR1 is SEHNR, CDR2 FQNEAQ (reference sequence). V was cut by 0 bases and J by 7 bases, with 9 bases left in between. CDR3 length: 13 amino acids. The CDR3 sequence: CASSLALTVEAFF. In DNA form, the CDR3 reads TGTGCCAGCAGCTTAGCGTTGACAGTTGAAGCTTTCTTT. The full variable domain, rest sourced from reference TRBV7-9 and TRBJ1-1, is DTGVSQNPRHKITKRGQNVTFRCDPISEHNRLYWYRQTLGQGPEFLTYFQNEAQLEKSRLLSDRFSAERPKGSFSTLEIQRTEQGDSAMYLCASSLALTVEAFFGQGTRLTVV.

This clone was found many times. The V gene is TRBV2, the J gene TRBJ2-7, with 9 bases identical to TRBD2. V lost 7 bases, J lost 2 bases, and 12 bases stayed unmatched. Per the germline V gene, CDR1 is SNHLY and CDR2 is FYNNEI. The CDR3 length is 16 residues. This CDR3 reads CASNTEGAGGPYEQYF. Here the CDR3 DNA reads TGTGCCAGCAACACTGAGGGGGCGGGGGGGCCCTACGAGCAGTACTTC.

The V call is TRBV7-6, the J call TRBJ1-4; D is unclear. The germline gives CDR1 SGHVS, CDR2 FNYEAQ. Trimming cost V 2 bases and J 8 bases, with 15 bases left between them. The CDR3 contains 15 residues. The DNA for the CDR3 is TGTGCCAGCAGCTTAACCGGCGGAGGCGGGGAAAAACTGTTTTTT. Encoded protein: CASSLTGGGGEKLFF.

The chain couples TRBV10-3 to TRBJ2-5; 12 nucleotides align to TRBD2. The germline V gene has CDR1 ENHRY and CDR2 SYGVKD. J was trimmed by 5 bases and V by 7 bases; bases with no gene match: 8. The CDR3 totals 15 residues. In nucleotides, the CDR3 is TGTGCCATCAACGAACTAGCGGGAGGTCAGGAGACCCAGTACTTC. Its translation is CAINELAGGQETQYF.

V usage is TRBV12-5 and J usage is TRBJ2-5; D might be TRBD2 (6 bases). The CDR3 spans 14 residues. Germline V CDR1 and CDR2: LGHNT, FRNRAP. V dropped 4 bases and J dropped 2 bases, with 11 bases sitting between them. The CDR3 nucleotides are TGTGCTAGTGGTTCGCCGGGACTGCAAGAGACCCAGTACTTC. This gives the protein CASGSPGLQETQYF.

The sample holds one count of this clone. This sequence joins TRBV5-1 and TRBJ2-3; D not resolved. Germline V lookup: CDR1 SGHRS, CDR2 YFSETQ. This CDR3 is 14 amino acids long. Trimming took off 3 bases at V and 4 bases at J, with 12 bases between the two ends. Here the CDR3 DNA reads TGCGCCAGCAGCTCTCCCTTTGAGGCAGATACGCAGTATTTT. This sequence encodes CASSSPFEADTQYF.

This sequence joins TRBV5-5 and TRBJ2-2; TRBD2 is a possible D gene (6 bases). Between the trimmed V and J ends, which lost 0 bases and 3 bases, there was a span of 18 bases. Germline V CDR1 and CDR2: SGHKS, YYEKEE (reference sequence). The CDR3 runs to 18 residues. In DNA form, the CDR3 reads TGTGCCAGCAGCTTGGGAGTTGGGGGGACGGGAGACACCGGGGAGCTGTTTTTT. It specifies CASSLGVGGTGDTGELFF.

V usage is TRBV5-1 and J usage is TRBJ1-5, with 11 nucleotides matching TRBD1. The CDR3 totals 15 residues. Germline CDR1 reads SGHRS; CDR2 reads YFSETQ. V shed 3 bases and J 5 bases; nucleotides not matched to a gene: 4. The DNA of the CDR3 is TGCGCCAGCAGCTACGGGACAGGGGGGGATCAGCCCCAGCATTTT. Its protein product is CASSYGTGGDQPQHF.

The genes are TRBV7-8 and TRBJ1-2; D not resolved. V lost 0 bases and J lost 3, with 11 bases in between. The CDR3 spans 15 residues. Germline V gives CDR1 SGHVS, CDR2 FQNEAQ. CDR3 DNA: TGTGCCAGCAGCTTAGCGCTCGCGTTAGACTATGGCTACACCTTC. Translated, it gives CASSLALALDYGYTF.

The genes are TRBV7-2 and TRBJ2-3; 10 bases line up with TRBD2. The CDR3 spans 16 residues. The ends lost 5 bases at V and 1 base at J; junction bases unmatched: 6. Germline lookup yields CDR1 SGHTA and CDR2 FQGNSA. The CDR3 sequence is CASSTQAGGGTDTQYF. Here the CDR3 DNA reads TGTGCCAGCAGCACTCAAGCGGGGGGGGGCACAGATACGCAGTATTTT.

The chain uses TRBV7-2 and TRBJ2-5, with 8 bases fitting TRBD2. This CDR3 region has 16 residues. Losses at the gene ends were 1 base for V and 2 bases for J; bases not matched to a gene: 6. Germline values: CDR1 SGHTA, CDR2 FQGNSA. The CDR3 DNA is TGTGCCAGCAGCTTAGATAATAGCGGGAAGCAAGAGACCCAGTACTTC. It encodes CASSLDNSGKQETQYF.

The chain joins TRBV4-1 to TRBJ1-3, with 10 bases fitting TRBD1. Per the germline V gene, CDR1 is MGHRA and CDR2 is YSYEKL. The CDR3 is 15 amino acids. V was pared by 2 bases and J by 4 bases, with 2 bases of the junction left unmatched. The DNA for the CDR3 is TGCGCCAGCAGCCAACAGGACAGGGGGGGAAACACCATATATTTT. Its translation: CASSQQDRGGNTIYF.

In DNA, the CDR3 is TGTGCCAGCAGCCAAACCGGGACATTACCAGAAAAACTGTTTTTT. Translation: CASSQTGTLPEKLFF. The genes are TRBV4-2 and TRBJ1-4, with a tentative D call TRBD1 (6 bases). This CDR3 spans 15 amino acids. Between the trimmed V and J ends, which lost 2 bases and 8 bases, there was a span of 15 bases. In germline, CDR1 is LGHNA, CDR2 YNFKEQ.

The V gene is TRBV6-5, the J gene TRBJ1-5; D gene uncertain. Between the trimmed V and J ends, which lost 5 bases and 5 bases, there was a span of 13 bases. CDR1 is MNHEY and CDR2 is SVGAGI in the germline V gene. The CDR3 runs to 14 residues. CDR3 in amino acids: CASSREEGDQPQHF. The CDR3 DNA sequence: TGTGCCAGCAGTAGGGAGGAAGGTGATCAGCCCCAGCATTTT.

This clone was counted between two and nine times. The gene calls are TRBV6-6 and TRBJ2-7; D gene ambiguous. Germline values: CDR1 MNHNY, CDR2 SVGAGI (reference sequence). The V and J ends lost 0 bases and 5 bases respectively, with 17 bases between them. This CDR3 contains 16 residues. The DNA of the CDR3 is TGTGCCAGCAGTTACTCTGCCGCTCCCGGCGGAAACGAGCAGTACTTC. It encodes CASSYSAAPGGNEQYF.

The gene calls are TRBV5-1 and TRBJ2-6; D unresolved. The ends were cut back, 0 bases at V and 0 bases at J, with 4 bases in the middle. CDR1 is SGHRS and CDR2 is YFSETQ in the germline V gene. The CDR3 covers 15 residues. CDR3 residues: CASSLDTSGANVLTF. CDR3 nucleotide sequence: TGCGCCAGCAGCTTGGACACCTCTGGGGCCAACGTCCTGACTTTC. The full variable domain, with the rest looked up from reference TRBV5-1 and TRBJ2-6, is KAGVTQTPRYLIKTRGQQVTLSCSPISGHRSVSWYQQTPGQGLQFLFEYFSETQRNKGNFPGRFSGRQFSNSRSEMNVSTLELGDSALYLCASSLDTSGANVLTFGAGSRLTVL.

The chain couples TRBV5-6 to TRBJ2-1, with TRBD1 matching 10 bases. With 4 bases clipped from V and 9 bases from J, the junction kept 10 bases outside the gene matches. Germline CDR1 reads SGHDT; CDR2 reads YYEEEE. The length of the CDR3 is 15 residues. CDR3: CASSNRDRGRGEQFF. The CDR3 nucleotides are TGTGCCAGCAGCAACCGGGACAGGGGTCGTGGTGAGCAGTTCTTC.